This T cell receptor (beta chain) was captured by sequencing in a study of vaccination effects on CD4 cells after COVID-19. Per the germline V gene, CDR1 is SGHRS and CDR2 is YFSETQ. V lost 3 bases to trimming and J lost 3 bases, with 11 bases between them. The CDR3 runs 14 residues. Whole-study results and caveats: The authors studied few convalescent patients and collected no early post-infection timepoints.

The repertoire was sequenced with immunoSEQ multiplex PCR; TCRdb's copy has only in-frame clones and lacks some. Here the sample spans around 11,000 clones, roughly 70% being singletons. About this clone: Its antigen is unknown.

Before sequencing took place, the ViraFEST assay used viral peptide pools to expand antigen-specific CD4+ T cells. At the end of 9 to 11 days of culture, CD4+ T cells were isolated. Previously uninfected by SARS-CoV-2, the vaccine recipients also showed negative nucleocapsid antibodies. The sample here was CD4+ T cells from PBMCs cultured with HCoV-229E spike peptides, taken before COVID-19 vaccination. The receptor was isolated from a human donor who received a COVID-19 vaccine. This rearrangement joins TRBV5-1 to TRBJ2-3, with D possibly matching TRBD2 (5 bases). CDR3: CASSSPSGTDTQYF. CDR3 nucleotides: TGCGCCAGCAGCTCCCCCAGCGGAACAGATACGCAGTATTTT.